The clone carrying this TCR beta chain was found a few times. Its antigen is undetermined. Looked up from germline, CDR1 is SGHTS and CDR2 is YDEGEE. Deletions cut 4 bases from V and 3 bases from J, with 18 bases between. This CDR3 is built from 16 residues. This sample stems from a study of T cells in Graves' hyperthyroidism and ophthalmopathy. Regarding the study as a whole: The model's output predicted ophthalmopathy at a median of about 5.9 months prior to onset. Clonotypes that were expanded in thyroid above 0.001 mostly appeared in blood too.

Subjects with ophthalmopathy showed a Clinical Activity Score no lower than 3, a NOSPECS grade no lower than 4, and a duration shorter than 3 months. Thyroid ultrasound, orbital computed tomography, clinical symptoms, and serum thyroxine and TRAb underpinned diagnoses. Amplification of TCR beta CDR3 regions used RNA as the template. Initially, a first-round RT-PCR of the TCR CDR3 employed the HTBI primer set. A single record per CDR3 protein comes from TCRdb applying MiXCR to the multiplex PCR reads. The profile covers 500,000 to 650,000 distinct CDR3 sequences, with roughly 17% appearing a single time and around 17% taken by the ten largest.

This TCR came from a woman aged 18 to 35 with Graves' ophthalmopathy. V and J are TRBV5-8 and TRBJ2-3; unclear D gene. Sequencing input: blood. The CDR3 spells CASSLHGGGGTDTQYF. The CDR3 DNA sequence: TGTGCCAGCAGCCTACACGGCGGTGGTGGTACAGATACGCAGTATTTT.